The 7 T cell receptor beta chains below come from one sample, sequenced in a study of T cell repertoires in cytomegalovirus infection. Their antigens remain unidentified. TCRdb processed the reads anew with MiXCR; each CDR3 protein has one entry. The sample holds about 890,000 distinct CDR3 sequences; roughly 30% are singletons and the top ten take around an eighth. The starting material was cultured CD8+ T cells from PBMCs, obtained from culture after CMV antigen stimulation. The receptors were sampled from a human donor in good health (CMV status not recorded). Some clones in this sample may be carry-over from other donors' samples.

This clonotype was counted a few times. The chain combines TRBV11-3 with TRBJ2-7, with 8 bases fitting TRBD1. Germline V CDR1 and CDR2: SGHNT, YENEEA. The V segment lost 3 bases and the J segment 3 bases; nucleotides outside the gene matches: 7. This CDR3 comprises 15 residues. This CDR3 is CASSFMAGGNYEQYF. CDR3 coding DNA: TGTGCCAGCAGCTTTATGGCAGGGGGCAACTACGAGCAGTACTTC.

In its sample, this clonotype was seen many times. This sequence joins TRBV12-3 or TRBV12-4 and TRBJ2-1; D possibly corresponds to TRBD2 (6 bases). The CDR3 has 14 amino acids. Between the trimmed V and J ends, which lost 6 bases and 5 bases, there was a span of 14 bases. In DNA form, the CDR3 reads TGTGCCAGCAGCCCGGGACTGGGGCACAATGAGCAGTTCTTC. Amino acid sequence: CASSPGLGHNEQFF.

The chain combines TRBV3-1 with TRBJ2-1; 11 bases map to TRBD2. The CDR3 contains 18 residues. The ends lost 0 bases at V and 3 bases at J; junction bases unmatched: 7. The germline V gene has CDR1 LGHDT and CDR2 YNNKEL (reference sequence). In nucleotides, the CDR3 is TGTGCCAGCAGCCAAGATCTTAGGACTAGCGGGCTCTACAATGAGCAGTTCTTC. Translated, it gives CASSQDLRTSGLYNEQFF.

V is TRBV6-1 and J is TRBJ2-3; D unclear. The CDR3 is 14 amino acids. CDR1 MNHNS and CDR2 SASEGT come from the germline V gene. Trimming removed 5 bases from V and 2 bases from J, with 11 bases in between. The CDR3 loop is CASSKVWDTDTQYF. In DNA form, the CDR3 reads TGTGCCAGCAGTAAGGTGTGGGACACAGATACGCAGTATTTT.

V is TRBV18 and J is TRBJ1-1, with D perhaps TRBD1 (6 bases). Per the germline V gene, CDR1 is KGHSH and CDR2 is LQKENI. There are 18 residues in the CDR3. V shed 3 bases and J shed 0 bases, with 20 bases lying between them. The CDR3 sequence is CASSPGRGTGRMNTEAFF. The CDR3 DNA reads TGTGCCAGCTCACCCGGCAGGGGTACGGGGCGGATGAACACTGAAGCTTTCTTT.

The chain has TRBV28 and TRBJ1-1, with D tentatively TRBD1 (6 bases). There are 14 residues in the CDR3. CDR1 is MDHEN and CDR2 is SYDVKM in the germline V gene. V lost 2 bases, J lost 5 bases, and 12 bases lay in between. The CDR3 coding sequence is TGTGCCAGCAGTTTAAGGGGGGCAAAGACTGAAGCTTTCTTT. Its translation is CASSLRGAKTEAFF. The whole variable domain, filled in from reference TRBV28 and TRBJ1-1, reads DVKVTQSSRYLVKRTGEKVFLECVQDMDHENMFWYRQDPGLGLRLIYFSYDVKMKEKGDIPEGYSVSREKKERFSLILESASTNQTSMYLCASSLRGAKTEAFFGQGTRLTVV.

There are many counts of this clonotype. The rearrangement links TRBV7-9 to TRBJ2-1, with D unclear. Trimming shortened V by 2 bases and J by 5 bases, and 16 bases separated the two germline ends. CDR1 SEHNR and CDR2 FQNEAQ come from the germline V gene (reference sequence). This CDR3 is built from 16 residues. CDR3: CASSLIGFFTHNEQFF. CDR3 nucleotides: TGTGCCAGCAGCTTAATAGGATTCTTCACTCACAATGAGCAGTTCTTC.